The clone carrying this TCR delta chain came up a few times. Its antigen is not known. The data derive from a study of Vδ1+ human thymocytes. The template was reverse-transcribed extracted RNA. Multiplex PCR used pooled V-gene forward primers and a constant-region reverse primer to amplify CDR3s. TCRdb re-called the multiplex PCR reads using CATT. Of tens of thousands of delta-chain clones in the sample, over 7% were seen once. General study results and limits: TRD repertoires were essentially private, unlike widely shared TRG clonotypes. Bulk data may be misread because of unexpected Vdelta2 sequences. Thymic TRG and TRD repertoires appeared highly polyclonal. Around 20% of thymic delta-chain sequences were Vdelta2, with few Vdelta3, unlike blood Vdelta1+ controls.

The CDR3 sequence is 20 residues long. The germline CDR1 and CDR2 sequences are TSWWSYY and QGS. Losses at the gene ends were 1 base for V and 0 bases for J; bases not matched to a gene: 12. This TCR derives from a child younger than two who had congenital heart surgery. The chain couples TRDV1 to TRDJ1; 12 bases agree with TRDD3. Sequenced sample: Vdelta1+ gamma-delta thymocytes from the thymus. The subset: FACS-sorted CD3+ TCRalphabeta- TCRVdelta1+ TCRVdelta2- thymocytes. CDR3 sequence reads: CALGEHLYAGGYEYTDKLIF. The CDR3 DNA follows: TGTGCTCTTGGGGAACATTTGTACGCTGGGGGATACGAGTACACCGATAAACTCATCTTT.